These T cell receptor beta chains were read from a single sample in a study of blood T cell repertoires in COVID-19. The protocol was immunoSEQ multiplex PCR, while the TCRdb copy is restricted to in-frame clones and leaves out a portion. The sample holds more than 55,000 clones; 76% are singletons and the top ten take about 6%. Material for sequencing was peripheral blood. These receptors all stem from a woman aged 45-65 years with active or convalescent COVID-19. Each CDR3 is given with its conserved first and last residue. A D gene is named only where the DNA matches it firmly. Rows give clone size only sometimes, using once, few, many, or a class for an expanded clone.

16	NA	NA	TRBV4-3	TRBJ2-3	CASSQDRTGVTDTQYF	TGCGCCAGCAGCCAAGATCGAACGGGAGTCACAGATACGCAGTATTTT
16	NA	TRBD2	TRBV15	TRBJ2-1	CATSRDLSTSAHEQFF	TGTGCCACCAGCAGAGATCTGTCAACTAGCGCCCATGAGCAGTTCTTC
18	few	TRBD2	TRBV7-2	TRBJ2-2	CASSLPGWGRGNTGELFF	TGTGCCAGCAGCTTACCCGGTTGGGGGAGGGGGAACACCGGGGAGCTGTTTTTT
14	NA	NA	TRBV7-2	TRBJ2-7	CASSFERGPYEQYF	TGTGCCAGCAGCTTCGAAAGGGGCCCCTACGAGCAGTACTTC
16	NA	TRBD1	TRBV27	TRBJ2-2	CASSYGDRGYTGELFF	TGTGCCAGCAGTTATGGGGACAGGGGCTACACCGGGGAGCTGTTTTTT
15	NA	NA	TRBV7-9	TRBJ2-7	CASSLHPGTGYEQYF	TGTGCCAGCAGCTTGCACCCGGGAACCGGCTACGAGCAGTACTTC
17	few	TRBD2	TRBV10-3	TRBJ2-1	CAISESEGGFSYNEQFF	TGTGCCATCAGTGAGTCTGAGGGAGGGTTCTCCTACAATGAGCAGTTCTTC
13	NA	NA	TRBV29-1	TRBJ2-5	CSVNRAGEETQYF	TGCAGCGTTAATCGGGCAGGGGAAGAGACCCAGTACTTC
16	NA	NA	TRBV7-2	TRBJ2-1	CASSFEGVSSYNEQFF	TGTGCCAGCAGTTTCGAAGGGGTTAGCTCCTACAATGAGCAGTTCTTC
13	NA	NA	TRBV4-1	TRBJ1-6	CASSQVRGSPLHF	TGCGCCAGCAGCCAAGTCCGGGGGTCACCCCTCCACTTT
15	NA	TRBD1	TRBV11-3	TRBJ2-2	CASGVQGAGTGELFF	TGTGCCAGCGGAGTACAGGGGGCGGGCACCGGGGAGCTGTTTTTT
16	NA	NA	TRBV3-1/TRBV3-2	TRBJ2-3	CASSPQASYLTDTQYF	TGTGCCAGCAGCCCACAGGCCTCTTACCTCACAGATACGCAGTATTTT
13	few	TRBD1	TRBV11-1	TRBJ2-2	CASSTDRAGELFF	TGTGCCAGCAGCACGGACAGGGCCGGGGAGCTGTTTTTT
13	NA	NA	TRBV12-3/TRBV12-4	TRBJ1-2	CASSLRGGYGYTF	TGTGCCAGCAGTTTACGAGGGGGCTATGGCTACACCTTC
13	once	TRBD2	TRBV7-3	TRBJ2-7	CASSEGLGYEQYF	TGTGCCAGCAGCGAGGGACTAGGGTACGAGCAGTACTTC
15	NA	TRBD1	TRBV12-5	TRBJ2-7	CASGTSGQGAGEQYF	TGTGCTAGTGGTACTTCGGGACAGGGGGCTGGCGAGCAGTACTTC
14	NA	NA	TRBV2	TRBJ1-6	CASSGSGGNSPLHF	TGTGCCAGCAGTGGTTCCGGGGGGAATTCACCCCTCCACTTT
12	NA	NA	TRBV5-6	TRBJ1-2	CATAEQSYGYTF	TGTGCCACCGCAGAACAGTCCTATGGCTACACCTTC
15	NA	NA	TRBV5-4	TRBJ2-7	CASSVGTYTPYEQYF	TGTGCCAGCAGCGTCGGGACATACACTCCCTACGAGCAGTACTTC
16	NA	TRBD1	TRBV6-1	TRBJ2-7	CASSEDWTGLHYEQYF	TGTGCCAGCAGTGAAGACTGGACAGGGCTGCACTACGAGCAGTACTTC
13	few	NA	TRBV5-6	TRBJ1-2	CASSFGGANGYTF	TGTGCCAGCAGCTTTGGGGGGGCCAATGGCTACACCTTC
16	NA	NA	TRBV7-2	TRBJ2-7	CASSLASATTVHEQYF	TGTGCCAGCAGCTTAGCGTCCGCGACTACCGTCCACGAGCAGTACTTC
15	NA	TRBD2	TRBV13	TRBJ2-3	CASSFFSGKGDTQYF	TGTGCCAGCAGCTTCTTCAGCGGGAAGGGAGATACGCAGTATTTT
14	NA	TRBD2	TRBV24-1	TRBJ2-2	CATSAEGLYGELFF	TGTGCCACCAGTGCCGAGGGACTATACGGGGAGCTGTTTTTT
14	NA	NA	TRBV7-2	TRBJ2-5	CASSLGQFEETQYF	TGTGCCAGCAGCTTAGGGCAGTTTGAAGAGACCCAGTACTTC
12	NA	NA	TRBV29-1	TRBJ2-3	CSLDSGADTQYF	TGCAGCCTTGACTCGGGGGCAGATACGCAGTATTTT
14	NA	NA	TRBV5-1	TRBJ1-4	CASSRRAGEEKLFF	TGCGCCAGCAGCCGGAGGGCGGGGGAAGAAAAACTGTTTTTT
15	NA	NA	TRBV19	TRBJ2-1	CASSIGGLPYNEQFF	TGTGCCAGTAGTATAGGGGGACTCCCCTACAATGAGCAGTTCTTC
13	NA	NA	TRBV18	TRBJ1-1	CASSSGDRTEAFF	TGTGCCAGCTCCTCCGGGGATCGCACTGAAGCTTTCTTT